The 30 T cell receptor beta chains given below trace back to one sample, sequenced in a study of blood T cell repertoires in COVID-19. Only in-frame clones appear in the TCRdb table, and some are missing; sequencing was by immunoSEQ multiplex PCR. The profile shows 200,000 to 300,000 clones, over 70% of them singletons. The source material was peripheral blood. The source is a man aged 40-49 years with acute or convalescent COVID-19.

The V call is TRBV20-1, the J call TRBJ1-6; TRBD1 aligns across 8 bases. CDR3 size: 14 residues. Germline loops: CDR1 DFQATT, CDR2 SNEGSKA (reference sequence). J gave up 7 bases and V 3 bases, and 5 bases lay outside the gene matches. CDR3 sequence (DNA): TGCAGTGCTAGTTTTGGGGACAGGAATTCACCCCTCCACTTT. Protein: CSASFGDRNSPLHF.

The chain couples TRBV18 to TRBJ1-4, with TRBD1 matching over 7 bases. The V and J ends lost 3 bases and 3 bases, in that order; junction bases with no gene match: 1. The CDR3 length is 14 residues. CDR1 and CDR2 from the germline V gene are KGHSH and LQKENI. CDR3 sequence (DNA): TGTGCCAGCTCACCCGGGACAGCTAATGAAAAACTGTTTTTT. This encodes CASSPGTANEKLFF.

This chain links TRBV30 with TRBJ1-1; 12 nucleotides match TRBD1. CDR1 and CDR2 (germline): GTSNPN, SVGIG (reference sequence). The V gene end was trimmed by 2 bases and the J gene end by 0 bases; junction bases not matched to a gene: 25. The CDR3 has 23 amino acids. DNA of the CDR3: TGTGCCTGGAGTTCAGGGGGACAGGGGGCGAGTGGTTGTATGTTCTCCATGAACACTGAAGCTTTCTTT. It encodes CAWSSGGQGASGCMFSMNTEAFF. Together with reference TRBV30 and TRBJ1-1, the CDR3 gives the full variable domain: SQTIHQWPATLVQPVGSPLSLECTVEGTSNPNLYWYRQAAGRGLQLLFYSVGIGQISSEVPQNLSASRPQDRQFILSSKKLLLSDSGFYLCAWSSGGQGASGCMFSMNTEAFFGQGTRLTVV.

The chain uses TRBV4-1 and TRBJ2-1; 7 bases fit TRBD1. This CDR3 is 15 amino acids long. The V gene's germline CDR1 is MGHRA and CDR2 YSYEKL. The ends lost 5 bases at V and 6 bases at J; junction bases unmatched: 10. CDR3 loop: CASSSPGTVSNEQFF. CDR3 DNA: TGCGCCAGCAGCTCCCCCGGGACAGTGAGCAATGAGCAGTTCTTC.

This chain connects TRBV18 to TRBJ1-1, with TRBD1 as a possible D gene (5 bases). The CDR3 is made up of 12 amino acids. CDR1 KGHSH and CDR2 LQKENI come from the germline V gene. V lost 5 bases, J lost 6 bases, and 10 bases lay in between. The CDR3 spells CASSRRGAEAFF. The DNA of the CDR3 is TGTGCCAGCTCAAGAAGGGGTGCTGAAGCTTTCTTT.

The V call is TRBV4-3, the J call TRBJ2-4, with D maybe TRBD1 (7 bases). Trimming cost V 4 bases and J 7 bases, with 17 bases left between them. There are 15 residues in the CDR3. Germline V lookup: CDR1 LGHNA, CDR2 YSLEER. CDR3 in DNA: TGCGCCAGCAGCCCCGAGCAGGGGGGTGGGAACATTCAGTACTTC. Amino acids: CASSPEQGGGNIQYF.

This clone was observed a handful of times. The chain combines TRBV7-9 with TRBJ2-1; TRBD2 might be the D (6 bases). V was pared by 4 bases and J by 0 bases, with 10 bases between. CDR1 SEHNR and CDR2 FQNEAQ come from the germline V gene (reference sequence). CDR3 length: 15 residues. This chain's CDR3 is CASSSIAASYNEQFF. The CDR3 bases are TGTGCCAGCAGCTCCATAGCGGCCTCCTACAATGAGCAGTTCTTC.

The rearrangement joins TRBV27 to TRBJ2-7; D gene uncertain. The CDR3 contains 15 residues. Trimming took 5 bases from V and 0 from J, leaving 14 bases between them. The germline CDR1 and CDR2 sequences are MNHEY and SMNVEV (reference sequence). The CDR3 region is CASSVERAISYEQYF. The CDR3, as DNA: TGTGCCAGCAGTGTGGAGCGAGCGATCTCCTACGAGCAGTACTTC.

The chain combines TRBV4-2 with TRBJ2-1, with 9 bases lining up with TRBD2. CDR3 length equals 16 residues. Per germline, CDR1 LGHNA and CDR2 YNFKEQ. Germline trimming cut 5 bases from V and 7 bases from J; bases unmatched to any gene: 12. For the CDR3, the DNA is TGTGCCAGCAGCACCGCGGGAGGGCCTGGAGGGAATGAGCAGTTCTTC. Its protein product is CASSTAGGPGGNEQFF.

The chain uses TRBV5-1 and TRBJ1-2, with D possibly TRBD1 on 6 matching bases. Per the germline V gene, CDR1 is SGHRS and CDR2 is YFSETQ. The CDR3 has 15 residues. The V end was cut by 2 bases, the J end by 8 bases, with 19 bases between. The CDR3 DNA sequence: TGCGCCAGCAGCTTCTCACAGGGACCCCTTGACGGCTACACCTTC. This sequence encodes CASSFSQGPLDGYTF.

The chain joins TRBV3-1 (or the pseudogene TRBV3-2) to TRBJ1-4; possibly TRBD1 for D (5 bases). This CDR3 comprises 16 residues. V shed 3 bases and J shed 3 bases, with 14 bases lying between them. From germline, CDR1 is LGHDT and CDR2 YNNKEL (reference sequence). CDR3: CASSQVGAGANEKLFF. CDR3 DNA: TGTGCCAGCAGCCAGGTTGGGGCTGGGGCTAATGAAAAACTGTTTTTT.

This clone was seen ten or more times. CDR3 coding DNA: TGCAGCTTAGTAGGGGACAGGGGAATGAACACTGAAGCTTTCTTT. It encodes CSLVGDRGMNTEAFF. The gene calls are TRBV29-1 and TRBJ1-1; TRBD1 matches 10 bases. From germline, CDR1 is SQVTM and CDR2 ANQGSEA. V lost 8 bases to trimming and J lost 0 bases; unmatched junction nucleotides: 9. The CDR3 sequence is 15 residues long.

The J gene is TRBJ2-4, the V gene TRBV5-6, with 9 bases fitting TRBD1. Germline V lookup: CDR1 SGHDT, CDR2 YYEEEE. V gave up 4 bases and J gave up 6 bases; unmatched junction bases: 11. The CDR3 is 16 amino acids. CDR3 protein: CASSTRGTGSRNIQYF. As DNA, the CDR3 is TGTGCCAGCAGCACCCGAGGGACAGGGAGTAGAAACATTCAGTACTTC.

This sequence joins TRBV30 and TRBJ1-6; possibly TRBD1 for D (5 bases). This CDR3 spans 14 amino acids. CDR1 GTSNPN and CDR2 SVGIG come from the germline V gene (reference sequence). V dropped 7 bases and J dropped 7 bases, with 17 bases sitting between them. The DNA for the CDR3 is TGTGCCTTCGCCCAAGACAGACGGAATTCACCCCTCCACTTT. Amino acids: CAFAQDRRNSPLHF.

This clone was detected once. The chain joins TRBV20-1 to TRBJ2-7; a possible D gene is TRBD2 (5 bases). CDR1 DFQATT and CDR2 SNEGSKA come from the germline V gene (reference sequence). The CDR3 covers 11 residues. V gave up 7 bases and J gave up 5 bases, with 12 bases separating them. CDR3 bases: TGCAGTGGGAGGCTTCGAGACGAGCAGTACTTC. Protein: CSGRLRDEQYF.

The rearrangement uses TRBV2 and TRBJ2-7; 10 bases agree with TRBD2. Germline lookup yields CDR1 SNHLY and CDR2 FYNNEI. The CDR3 is 14 residues long. The V gene end was trimmed by 6 bases and the J gene end by 2 bases; junction bases not matched to a gene: 4. The CDR3 DNA follows: TGTGCCAGCAGGCGACTAGCGGGTCCCTACGAGCAGTACTTC. This codes for CASRRLAGPYEQYF.

The chain employs TRBV10-1 and TRBJ1-1; a possible D gene is TRBD1 (5 bases). V was clipped by 3 bases and J by 1 base, with 33 bases between them. Germline V lookup: CDR1 WNHNN, CDR2 SYGVQD (reference sequence). This CDR3 has 22 amino acids. The CDR3, as DNA: TGCGCCAGCAGTGAAAGTTTTGGGAGGGGATTTAACCCCCGATCCCGGAACACTGAAGCTTTCTTT. Translating it yields CASSESFGRGFNPRSRNTEAFF.

The V call is TRBV3-1 (or the pseudogene TRBV3-2), the J call TRBJ2-1, with TRBD1 matching 9 bases. J gave up 3 bases and V 0 bases, and 21 bases lay outside the gene matches. The germline gives CDR1 LGHDT, CDR2 YNNKEL (reference sequence). CDR3 length: 22 residues. CDR3 loop: CASSQEFTRRTPGQGYYNEQFF. In DNA, the CDR3 is TGTGCCAGCAGCCAAGAATTCACTAGGAGGACACCGGGACAGGGCTACTACAATGAGCAGTTCTTC.

The chain is built from TRBV5-1 and TRBJ2-4; tentative D call: TRBD1 (6 bases). CDR3 length: 14 amino acids. CDR1 is SGHRS, CDR2 YFSETQ, per germline. Trimming took off 3 bases at V and 8 bases at J, with 15 bases between the two ends. CDR3 in amino acids: CASSSTGMADIQYF. CDR3 nucleotides: TGCGCCAGCAGCTCAACAGGGATGGCGGACATTCAGTACTTC.

This chain uses TRBV4-2 with TRBJ1-5, with 8 bases identical to TRBD1. Trimming removed 2 bases from V and 3 bases from J; junction bases left unmatched: 6. CDR3 size: 16 residues. The germline gives CDR1 LGHNA, CDR2 YNFKEQ. This chain's CDR3 is CASSQTYRGDNQPQHF. The CDR3 nucleotides are TGTGCCAGCAGCCAAACTTACAGGGGGGACAATCAGCCCCAGCATTTT.

The J gene is TRBJ2-2, the V gene TRBV4-1; D is unresolved. V was shortened by 4 bases and J by 3 bases, with 6 bases between the two germline ends. The CDR3 consists of 13 residues. Germline V lookup: CDR1 MGHRA, CDR2 YSYEKL. CDR3 sequence: CASSPRDTGELFF. CDR3 in DNA: TGCGCCAGCAGCCCACGAGACACCGGGGAGCTGTTTTTT.

The chain uses TRBV30 and TRBJ2-2, with TRBD1 matching 9 bases. The germline CDR1 and CDR2 sequences are GTSNPN and SVGIG (reference sequence). After removal of 3 bases from V and 7 bases from J, the junction contained 6 bases not matched to a gene. The CDR3 runs to 14 residues. In nucleotides, the CDR3 is TGTGCCTGGAGAAAGGACAGGGGCGGCGGGGAGCTGTTTTTT. It encodes CAWRKDRGGGELFF.

CDR3 sequence (DNA): TGTGCCAGCAGCACCCGACAGGGGGATTTCGCTGAAGCTTTCTTT. Amino acid sequence: CASSTRQGDFAEAFF. The genes are TRBV7-2 and TRBJ1-1; TRBD1 agrees at 9 bases. CDR3 length: 15 amino acids. The germline gives CDR1 SGHTA, CDR2 FQGNSA. V lost 5 bases to trimming and J lost 6 bases; unmatched junction nucleotides: 10.

As regards this clone: Other nucleotide sequences from this sample produce the same CDR3. The genes are TRBV7-2 and TRBJ1-1; D uncertain. This CDR3 has 13 residues. The germline CDR1 and CDR2 sequences are SGHTA and FQGNSA. V was shortened by 2 bases and J by 4 bases, with 8 bases between the two germline ends. DNA of the CDR3: TGTGCCAGCAGCTTAAGCCGAGGCACTGAAGCTTTCTTT. Translating gives CASSLSRGTEAFF.

The rearrangement links TRBV27 to TRBJ2-3, with TRBD2 matching 10 bases. Germline values: CDR1 MNHEY, CDR2 SMNVEV (reference sequence). The CDR3 spans 17 residues. V was pared by 5 bases and J by 2 bases, with 10 bases of the junction left unmatched. Here the CDR3 reads CASSKAGGPGFTDTQYF. The CDR3, as DNA: TGTGCCAGCAGTAAAGCGGGAGGGCCAGGTTTCACAGATACGCAGTATTTT.

This chain connects TRBV5-4 to TRBJ2-5, with D unresolved. Between the trimmed V and J ends, which lost 0 bases and 5 bases, there was a span of 17 bases. CDR1 SGHNT and CDR2 YYREEE come from the germline V gene (reference sequence). The CDR3 length is 16 residues. CDR3 amino acids: CASSLAPYSKLETQYF. CDR3 nucleotide sequence: TGTGCCAGCAGCTTGGCCCCCTACTCTAAATTGGAGACCCAGTACTTC.

This chain links TRBV19 with TRBJ1-2; 10 bases map to TRBD1. This CDR3 spans 15 amino acids. V shed 5 bases, J shed 4 bases, and the junction held 7 bases outside the gene matches. Germline V gene data show CDR1 as LNHDA and CDR2 as SQIVND (reference sequence). CDR3 in DNA: TGTGCCAGTAGTCCAGACAGGGGGCAAAGCTATGGCTACACCTTC. This codes for CASSPDRGQSYGYTF.

In this sample, this clone turned up a few times. The rearrangement uses TRBV5-4 and TRBJ2-1; the match to TRBD2 covers 10 bases. V was clipped by 4 bases and J by 2 bases; unmatched bases: 3. Germline V gene lookup returns CDR1 SGHNT and CDR2 YYREEE (reference sequence). The CDR3 is 15 residues long. The CDR3 DNA reads as TGTGCCAGCAGCCCGGGACTAGCGACCTACAATGAGCAGTTCTTC. Translation: CASSPGLATYNEQFF.

The V gene is TRBV10-3, the J gene TRBJ2-5, with TRBD1 identical over 8 bases. This CDR3 is 13 amino acids long. J gave up 4 bases and V 8 bases, and 6 bases lay outside the gene matches. Germline V lookup: CDR1 ENHRY, CDR2 SYGVKD. This chain's CDR3 is CAIGSRGRETQYF. In nucleotides, the CDR3 is TGTGCCATCGGCTCCAGGGGGCGAGAGACCCAGTACTTC.

The chain has TRBV7-2 and TRBJ1-5; D gene unclear. Germline V gene lookup returns CDR1 SGHTA and CDR2 FQGNSA. This CDR3 contains 17 residues. V lost 0 bases to trimming and J lost 3 bases, with 15 bases between them. The CDR3 is CASSLAGQLLVNQPQHF. CDR3 in DNA: TGTGCCAGCAGCTTAGCTGGGCAGCTACTCGTCAATCAGCCCCAGCATTTT.